This T cell receptor (beta chain) was captured in a study of blood T cells in healthy people across ages. Using a J-beta primer mix together with a sample-barcoded 5' primer, a second PCR was run for about 6 to 12 cycles. TCRdb analysed the 5' RACE reads with MiXCR anew, one entry per CDR3 protein. Of 1.5 million to 2 million distinct CDR3 sequences in the sample, around half were seen once. Study-wide points: A conclusive naive versus antigen-experienced comparison was prevented by the unsorted PBMCs.

On this clonotype itself: What it binds is not known.

Between the trimmed V and J ends, which lost 4 bases and 3 bases, there was a span of 10 bases. The CDR3 contains 14 residues. CDR1 ENHRY and CDR2 SYGVKD come from the germline V gene. This TCR was recovered from a woman in her forties in good health. The rearrangement uses TRBV10-3 and TRBJ2-1; D is tentatively TRBD1 or TRBD2 (6 bases each). The sample taken for sequencing was blood. The CDR3 reads CAISGGALYNEQFF. CDR3 sequence (DNA): TGTGCCATCAGTGGGGGGGCTCTCTACAATGAGCAGTTCTTC.